This record covers a single TCR beta chain. Antigen unknown. The CDR3 sequence is 15 residues long. V gave up 4 bases and J gave up 0 bases, with 13 bases separating them. Germline V gene lookup returns CDR1 LNHDA and CDR2 SQIVND (reference sequence). The sample belongs to a study of CD8 T cells in Susac syndrome. It was with random hexamers that 0.5 to 1 ug RNA was reverse transcribed. TCRdb reprocessed the immunoSEQ multiplex PCR reads via MiXCR and lists one record per CDR3 protein. The data hold roughly 130,000 distinct CDR3 sequences, with 85% to 95% observed a single time. Study observations and caveats: In its TCR sequencing and HLA analysis, the study acknowledged that the number of individuals was relatively small.

TCR beta was sequenced from blood CD8+ and CD4+ T cells. The source material was CD4+ T cells from PBMCs. The rearrangement uses TRBV19 and TRBJ2-7; D call uncertain. The receptor was isolated from a human donor with multiple sclerosis. The CDR3 bases are TGTGCCAGTAGTAAGACCCTCCGGAGCTCCTACGAGCAGTACTTC. It codes for CASSKTLRSSYEQYF.